These 21 T cell receptor beta chains were sequenced from one sample in a study of blood T cells in healthy people across ages. Together with a sample-barcoded 5' primer, a J-beta primer mix was included in a second PCR lasting about 7 to 12 cycles. TCRdb independently ran MiXCR on the 5' RACE reads; one entry per CDR3 protein. Among 650,000 to 1,000,000 distinct CDR3 sequences listed, about 37% were seen once. Material: blood. These TCRs come from a young man in good health.

This clonotype appeared a few times. The chain is built from TRBV20-1 and TRBJ2-5, with 12 bases identical to TRBD2. The CDR3 has 18 residues. The J segment lost 1 base and the V segment lost 1 base, leaving 10 bases of the junction unmatched. CDR1 and CDR2 from the germline V gene are DFQATT and SNEGSKA (reference sequence). The CDR3 sequence is CSARGTSGIANSQETQYF. CDR3 nucleotide sequence: TGCAGTGCTAGAGGGACTAGCGGGATCGCTAATTCCCAAGAGACCCAGTACTTC.

This clonotype was observed a few times. The chain links TRBV20-1 to TRBJ1-5; D unresolved. In germline, CDR1 is DFQATT, CDR2 SNEGSKA (reference sequence). The V end lost 0 bases, the J end lost 6 bases, and 12 bases lay between the germline ends. The CDR3 has 14 residues. The CDR3 sequence is CSARDRAVGQPQHF. The CDR3 DNA sequence: TGCAGTGCTAGAGATCGGGCAGTGGGTCAGCCCCAGCATTTT.

This clonotype showed up just a few times. The chain employs TRBV4-2 and TRBJ2-5, with 11 positions matching TRBD2. The CDR3 sequence is 17 residues long. CDR1 and CDR2 from the germline V gene are LGHNA and YNFKEQ. The V and J ends lost 5 bases and 4 bases, in that order; junction bases with no gene match: 12. This CDR3 is CASSDRSSGGSIETQYF. CDR3 coding DNA: TGTGCCAGCAGCGACCGATCTAGCGGGGGGTCTATAGAGACCCAGTACTTC.

The chain carries TRBV12-3 or TRBV12-4 and TRBJ2-4; TRBD1 matches at 8 bases. Unmatched junction bases numbered 12, after V lost 1 base and J lost 13 bases. The CDR3 spans 15 residues. The CDR3 reads CASSLGVQGAKEQYF. As DNA, the CDR3 is TGTGCCAGCAGTTTAGGGGTGCAGGGGGCAAAAGAGCAGTACTTC.

The chain links TRBV4-3 to TRBJ1-5; a possible D gene is TRBD1 (5 bases). Looked up from germline, CDR1 is LGHNA and CDR2 is YSLEER. The CDR3 has 17 residues. V lost 0 bases to trimming and J lost 4 bases, with 16 bases between them. CDR3 amino acids: CASSQDRAGWGNQPQHF. The CDR3 DNA follows: TGCGCCAGCAGCCAAGATCGGGCAGGGTGGGGGAATCAGCCCCAGCATTTT.

This clonotype was detected only a few times. V is TRBV10-3 and J is TRBJ2-3; TRBD2 matches at 8 bases. Germline CDR1 and CDR2: ENHRY and SYGVKD. V shed 4 bases and J 6 bases; nucleotides not matched to a gene: 3. The CDR3 runs to 13 residues. The DNA for the CDR3 is TGTGCCATCAGTGGGCCTAGCGGGGATACGCAGTATTTT. This codes for CAISGPSGDTQYF.

The chain joins TRBV20-1 to TRBJ1-1; D gene ambiguous. The CDR3 contains 14 residues. The V end was cut by 0 bases, the J end by 5 bases, with 13 bases between. Germline assignment: CDR1 DFQATT and CDR2 SNEGSKA (reference sequence). In DNA form, the CDR3 reads TGCAGTGCTAGAGAAGGTGGTATGCGGACTGAAGCTTTCTTT. Translated: CSAREGGMRTEAFF.

Note on this clonotype: This could be a read error, since a much larger clone is one nucleotide away. This sequence joins TRBV20-1 and TRBJ2-7; the D gene is possibly TRBD2 (5 bases). This CDR3 comprises 14 residues. Per the germline V gene, CDR1 is DFQATT and CDR2 is SNEGSKA (reference sequence). The CDR3 bases are TGCAGTGCGTCGGTAATTGGGAGCTCCTACGACCAGTACTTC. Encoded protein: CSASVIGSSYDQYF.

The rearrangement joins TRBV6-5 to TRBJ2-1; D possibly uses TRBD1 or TRBD2 (6 bases each). CDR3 size: 16 residues. Trimming removed 7 bases from V and 0 bases from J, with 16 bases in between. Germline CDR1 is MNHEY and CDR2 is SVGAGI. CDR3 region: CASTLSRGLSYNEQFF. As DNA, the CDR3 is TGTGCCAGCACCCTTTCCCGGGGGCTCTCCTACAATGAGCAGTTCTTC.

The V call is TRBV30, the J call TRBJ2-7, with 7 bases identical to TRBD1. Per the germline V gene, CDR1 is GTSNPN and CDR2 is SVGIG (reference sequence). This CDR3 spans 15 amino acids. Trimming removed 0 bases from V and 6 bases from J; junction bases left unmatched: 11. As DNA, the CDR3 is TGTGCCTGGAGTGTCTCGGCAGGGGGTCCCTGCGAGCAGTACTTC. Its translation is CAWSVSAGGPCEQYF.

This rearrangement joins TRBV20-1 to TRBJ1-4; no clear D gene. Germline V gives CDR1 DFQATT, CDR2 SNEGSKA (reference sequence). The CDR3 totals 15 residues. The V gene lost 0 bases and the J gene lost 5 bases, with 13 bases spanning the gap. The DNA for the CDR3 is TGCAGTGCTAGAGATTTCGGGAAGTACAATGAAAAACTGTTTTTT. Encoded protein: CSARDFGKYNEKLFF.

The chain uses TRBV24-1 and TRBJ2-3; 10 positions agree with TRBD2. J lost 5 bases, V lost 3 bases, and 4 bases had no gene match. Looked up from germline, CDR1 is KGHDR and CDR2 is SFDVKD. The CDR3 contains 15 residues. CDR3 bases: TGTGCCACCAGTGATCGAGCGGGAGGGCAAGATACGCAGTATTTT. Translated: CATSDRAGGQDTQYF.

J is TRBJ2-3 and V is TRBV5-1, with 7 bases that match TRBD2. With V trimmed by 1 base and J by 4 bases, 6 bases remained unmatched. Looked up from germline, CDR1 is SGHRS and CDR2 is YFSETQ. This CDR3 region has 15 residues. CDR3 amino acids: CASSLSGAESDTQYF. DNA for the CDR3: TGCGCCAGCAGCTTGAGCGGGGCCGAATCAGATACGCAGTATTTT.

This clonotype was found a few times. V gene TRBV12-3 or TRBV12-4 combines with J gene TRBJ1-5, with 8 positions matching TRBD1. Trimming cost V 6 bases and J 5 bases; bases outside gene matches: 9. The CDR3 runs 15 residues. This CDR3 is CASSHGQGRDQPQHF. DNA of the CDR3: TGTGCCAGCAGCCACGGACAGGGAAGAGATCAGCCCCAGCATTTT.

This clonotype was detected a few times. The chain couples TRBV30 to TRBJ1-2, with D perhaps TRBD1 (6 bases). Per germline, CDR1 GTSNPN and CDR2 SVGIG (reference sequence). The CDR3 runs to 14 residues. V was pared by 2 bases and J by 3 bases, with 13 bases between. This chain's CDR3 is CAWSTGGRHYGYTF. DNA for the CDR3: TGTGCCTGGAGTACCGGGGGGCGGCACTATGGCTACACCTTC.

The V gene is TRBV20-1, the J gene TRBJ2-2; TRBD2 agrees at 10 bases. V lost 1 base, J lost 4 bases, and 9 bases stayed unmatched. CDR3 length: 17 residues. In germline, CDR1 is DFQATT, CDR2 SNEGSKA (reference sequence). The CDR3 here is CSARVGGLAVVTGELFF. The CDR3 nucleotides read TGCAGTGCTAGAGTGGGAGGACTAGCGGTCGTCACCGGGGAGCTGTTTTTT.

The rearrangement links TRBV19 to TRBJ2-5, with TRBD2 matching over 9 bases. Germline V gives CDR1 LNHDA, CDR2 SQIVND (reference sequence). CDR3 size: 16 residues. Trimming cost V 6 bases and J 1 base; bases outside gene matches: 9. CDR3 DNA: TGTGCCAGTAGGAAAACCGGGACTAGCCGCCAAGAGACCCAGTACTTC. It is translated as CASRKTGTSRQETQYF.

This clonotype was seen more than once but under ten times. The chain links TRBV9 to TRBJ1-2; D gene unclear. CDR1 SGDLS and CDR2 YYNGEE come from the germline V gene. The CDR3 loop spans 14 amino acids. V was cut by 5 bases and J by 1 base, with 12 bases left in between. In DNA, the CDR3 is TGTGCCAGCAGTCCCGGTATGGGTAACTATGGCTACACCTTC. Encoded protein: CASSPGMGNYGYTF.

The chain combines TRBV11-2 with TRBJ2-2; D may be TRBD1 or TRBD2 (6 bases each). The CDR3 covers 12 residues. The germline CDR1 and CDR2 sequences are SGHAT and FQNNGV. V dropped 7 bases and J dropped 9 bases, with 12 bases sitting between them. The CDR3 DNA reads as TGTGCCAGCACCTCGGGGGCCCGGGAGCTGTTTTTT. As protein: CASTSGARELFF.

This clonotype was picked up a small number of times. The rearrangement uses TRBV6-6 and TRBJ2-3; D may be TRBD2 (6 bases). Trimming pared 8 bases from V and 0 bases from J, leaving 12 bases between. CDR1 is MNHNY, CDR2 SVGAGI, per germline (reference sequence). The CDR3 spans 14 residues. DNA for the CDR3: TGTGCCAGCCGTTGGACTACTAGCACAGATACGCAGTATTTT. Amino acid sequence: CASRWTTSTDTQYF.

The rearrangement links TRBV7-2 to TRBJ2-6, with D maybe TRBD2 (6 bases). V was pared by 5 bases and J by 2 bases, with 16 bases between. The CDR3 covers 17 residues. The germline V gene encodes CDR1 SGHTA and CDR2 FQGNSA. CDR3 DNA: TGTGCCAGCAGCACTCAGACGGGAGAGGCTGGGGCCAACGTCCTGACTTTC. Its translation: CASSTQTGEAGANVLTF.